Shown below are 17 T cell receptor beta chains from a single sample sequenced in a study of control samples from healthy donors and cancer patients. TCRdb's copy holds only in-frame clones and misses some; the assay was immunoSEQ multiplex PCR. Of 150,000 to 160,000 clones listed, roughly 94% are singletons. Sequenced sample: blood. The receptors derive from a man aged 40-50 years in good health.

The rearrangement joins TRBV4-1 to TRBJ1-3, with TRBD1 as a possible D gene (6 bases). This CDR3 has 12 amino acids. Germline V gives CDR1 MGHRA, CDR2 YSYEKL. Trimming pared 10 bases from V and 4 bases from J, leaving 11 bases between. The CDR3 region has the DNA TGCGCCACCGGGACATTCGGAAACACCATATATTTT. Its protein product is CATGTFGNTIYF.

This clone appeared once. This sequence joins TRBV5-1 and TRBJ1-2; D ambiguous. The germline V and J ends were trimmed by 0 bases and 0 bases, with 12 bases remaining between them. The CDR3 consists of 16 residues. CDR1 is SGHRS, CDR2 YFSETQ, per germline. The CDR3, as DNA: TGCGCCAGCAGCTTGGAGGTAGGACCCTCTAACTATGGCTACACCTTC. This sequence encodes CASSLEVGPSNYGYTF.

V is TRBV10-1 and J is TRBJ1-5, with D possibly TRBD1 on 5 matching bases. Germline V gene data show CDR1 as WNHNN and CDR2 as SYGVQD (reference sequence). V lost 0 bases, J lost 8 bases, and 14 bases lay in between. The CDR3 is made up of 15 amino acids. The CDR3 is CASSESRGFLEPQHF. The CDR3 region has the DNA TGCGCCAGCAGTGAGTCACGGGGGTTTCTTGAGCCCCAGCATTTT.

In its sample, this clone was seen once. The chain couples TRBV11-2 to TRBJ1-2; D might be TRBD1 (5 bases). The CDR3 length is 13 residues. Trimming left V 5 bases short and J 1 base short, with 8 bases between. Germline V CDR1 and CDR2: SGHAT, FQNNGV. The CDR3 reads CASSETVNYGYTF. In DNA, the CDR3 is TGTGCCAGCAGCGAGACAGTTAACTATGGCTACACCTTC. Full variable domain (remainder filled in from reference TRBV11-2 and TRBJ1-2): EAGVAQSPRYKIIEKRQSVAFWCNPISGHATLYWYQQILGQGPKLLIQFQNNGVVDDSQLPKDRFSAERLKGVDSTLKIQPAKLEDSAVYLCASSETVNYGYTFGSGTRLTVV.

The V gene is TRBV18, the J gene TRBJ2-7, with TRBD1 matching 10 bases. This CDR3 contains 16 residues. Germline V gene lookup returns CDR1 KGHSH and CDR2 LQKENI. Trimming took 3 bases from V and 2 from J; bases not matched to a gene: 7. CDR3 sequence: CASSPQGQGGAYEQYF. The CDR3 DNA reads TGTGCCAGCTCACCCCAAGGACAGGGGGGGGCCTACGAGCAGTACTTC.

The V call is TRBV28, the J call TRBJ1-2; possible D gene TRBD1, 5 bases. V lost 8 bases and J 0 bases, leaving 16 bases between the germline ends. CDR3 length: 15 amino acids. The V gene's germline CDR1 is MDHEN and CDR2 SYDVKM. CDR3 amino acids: CASLGHRIANYGYTF. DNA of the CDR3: TGTGCCAGCCTCGGACATCGCATAGCTAACTATGGCTACACCTTC.

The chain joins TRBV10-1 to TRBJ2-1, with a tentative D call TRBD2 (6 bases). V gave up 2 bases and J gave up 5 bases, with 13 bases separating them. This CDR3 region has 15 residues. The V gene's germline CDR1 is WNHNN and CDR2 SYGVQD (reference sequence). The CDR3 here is CASSEMFGGNNEQFF. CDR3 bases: TGCGCCAGCAGTGAGATGTTCGGGGGTAACAATGAGCAGTTCTTC.

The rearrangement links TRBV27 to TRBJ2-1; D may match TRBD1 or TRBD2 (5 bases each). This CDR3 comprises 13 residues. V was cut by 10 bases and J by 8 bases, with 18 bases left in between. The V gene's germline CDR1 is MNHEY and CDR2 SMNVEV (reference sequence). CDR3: CATRSGTFDEQFF. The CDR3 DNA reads TGTGCCACCCGCTCGGGGACCTTCGATGAGCAGTTCTTC.

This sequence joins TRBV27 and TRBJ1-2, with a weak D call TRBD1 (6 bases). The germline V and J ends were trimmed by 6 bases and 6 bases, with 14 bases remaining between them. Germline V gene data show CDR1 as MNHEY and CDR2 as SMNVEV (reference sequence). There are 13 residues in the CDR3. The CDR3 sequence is CASSPRQAHGYTF. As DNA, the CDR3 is TGTGCCAGCAGCCCGAGACAGGCCCATGGCTACACCTTC.

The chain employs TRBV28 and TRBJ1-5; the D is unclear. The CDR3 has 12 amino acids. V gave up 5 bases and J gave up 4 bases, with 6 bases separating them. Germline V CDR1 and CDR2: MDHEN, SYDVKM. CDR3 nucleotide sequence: TGTGCCAGCAGTCGCGGTAATCAGCCCCAGCATTTT. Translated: CASSRGNQPQHF. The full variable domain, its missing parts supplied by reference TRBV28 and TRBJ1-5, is DVKVTQSSRYLVKRTGEKVFLECVQDMDHENMFWYRQDPGLGLRLIYFSYDVKMKEKGDIPEGYSVSREKKERFSLILESASTNQTSMYLCASSRGNQPQHFGDGTRLSIL.

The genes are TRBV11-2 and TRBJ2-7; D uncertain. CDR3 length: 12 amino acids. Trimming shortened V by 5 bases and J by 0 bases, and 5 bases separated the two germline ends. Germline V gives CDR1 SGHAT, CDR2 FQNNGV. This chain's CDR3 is CASSPNSYEQYF. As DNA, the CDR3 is TGTGCCAGCAGCCCTAACTCCTACGAGCAGTACTTC.

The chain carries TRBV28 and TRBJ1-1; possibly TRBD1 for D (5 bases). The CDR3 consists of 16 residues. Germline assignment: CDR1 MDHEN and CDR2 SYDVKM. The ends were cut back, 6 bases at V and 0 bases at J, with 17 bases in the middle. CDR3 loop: CASRPRTPLLNTEAFF. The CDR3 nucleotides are TGTGCCAGCAGGCCTCGGACACCTCTACTGAACACTGAAGCTTTCTTT.

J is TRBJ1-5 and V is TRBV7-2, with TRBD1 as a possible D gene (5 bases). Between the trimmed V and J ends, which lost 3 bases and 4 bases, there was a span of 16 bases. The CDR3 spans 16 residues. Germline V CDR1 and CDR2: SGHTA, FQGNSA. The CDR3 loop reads CASSFLPGMGNQPQHF. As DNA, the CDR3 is TGTGCCAGCAGCTTCTTGCCAGGGATGGGGAATCAGCCCCAGCATTTT. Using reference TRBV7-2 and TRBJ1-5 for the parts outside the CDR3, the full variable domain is GAGVSQSPSNKVTEKGKDVELRCDPISGHTALYWYRQSLGQGLEFLIYFQGNSAPDKSGLPSDRFSAERTGGSVSTLTIQRTQQEDSAVYLCASSFLPGMGNQPQHFGDGTRLSIL.

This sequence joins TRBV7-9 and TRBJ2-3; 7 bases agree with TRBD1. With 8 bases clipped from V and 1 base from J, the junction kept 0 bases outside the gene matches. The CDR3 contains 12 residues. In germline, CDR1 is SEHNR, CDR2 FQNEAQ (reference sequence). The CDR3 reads CASDRGTDTQYF. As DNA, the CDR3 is TGTGCCAGCGACAGGGGCACAGATACGCAGTATTTT. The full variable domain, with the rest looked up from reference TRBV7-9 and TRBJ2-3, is DTGVSQNPRHKITKRGQNVTFRCDPISEHNRLYWYRQTLGQGPEFLTYFQNEAQLEKSRLLSDRFSAERPKGSFSTLEIQRTEQGDSAMYLCASDRGTDTQYFGPGTRLTVL.

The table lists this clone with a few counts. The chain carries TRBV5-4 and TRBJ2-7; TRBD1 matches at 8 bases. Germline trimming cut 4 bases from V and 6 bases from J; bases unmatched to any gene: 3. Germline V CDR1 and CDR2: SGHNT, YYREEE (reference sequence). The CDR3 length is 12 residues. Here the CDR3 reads CASSGQGPEQYF. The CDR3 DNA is TGTGCCAGCAGCGGACAGGGTCCCGAGCAGTACTTC.

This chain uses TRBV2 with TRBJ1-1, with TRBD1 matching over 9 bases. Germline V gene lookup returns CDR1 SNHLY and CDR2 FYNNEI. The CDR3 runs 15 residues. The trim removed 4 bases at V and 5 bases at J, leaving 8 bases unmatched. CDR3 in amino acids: CASSVNRGLSTEAFF. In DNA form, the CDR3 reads TGTGCCAGCAGTGTTAACAGGGGGCTTAGTACTGAAGCTTTCTTT.

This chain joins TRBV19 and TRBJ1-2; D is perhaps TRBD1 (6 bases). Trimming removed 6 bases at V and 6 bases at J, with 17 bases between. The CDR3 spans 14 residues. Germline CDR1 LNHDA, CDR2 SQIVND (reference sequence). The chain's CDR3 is CASSRPGGAHGYTF. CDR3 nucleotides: TGTGCCAGTAGCCGCCCTGGGGGGGCGCATGGCTACACCTTC.